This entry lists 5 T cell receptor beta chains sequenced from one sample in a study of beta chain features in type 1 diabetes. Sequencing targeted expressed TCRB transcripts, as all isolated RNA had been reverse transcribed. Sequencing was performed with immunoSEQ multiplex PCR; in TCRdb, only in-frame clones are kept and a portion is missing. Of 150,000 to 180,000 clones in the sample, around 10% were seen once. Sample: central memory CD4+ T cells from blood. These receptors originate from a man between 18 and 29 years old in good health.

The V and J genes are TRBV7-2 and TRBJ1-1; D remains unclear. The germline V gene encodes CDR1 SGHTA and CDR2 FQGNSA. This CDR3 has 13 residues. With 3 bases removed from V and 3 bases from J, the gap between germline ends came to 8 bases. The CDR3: CASSFGRDTEAFF. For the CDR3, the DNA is TGTGCCAGCAGCTTCGGGAGGGACACTGAAGCTTTCTTT.

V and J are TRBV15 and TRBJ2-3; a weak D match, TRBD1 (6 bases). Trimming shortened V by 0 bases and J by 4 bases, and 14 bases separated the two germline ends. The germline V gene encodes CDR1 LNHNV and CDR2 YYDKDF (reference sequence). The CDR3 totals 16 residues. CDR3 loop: CATSRDVQGKADTQYF. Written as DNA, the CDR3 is TGTGCCACCAGCAGAGATGTGCAGGGGAAGGCAGATACGCAGTATTTT.

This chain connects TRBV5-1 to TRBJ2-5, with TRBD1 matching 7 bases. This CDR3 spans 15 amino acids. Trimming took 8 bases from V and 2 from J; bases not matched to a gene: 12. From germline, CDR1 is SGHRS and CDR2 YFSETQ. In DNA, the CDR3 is TGCGCCAGTGCACTGGACAGGATCCTACAAGAGACCCAGTACTTC. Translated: CASALDRILQETQYF.

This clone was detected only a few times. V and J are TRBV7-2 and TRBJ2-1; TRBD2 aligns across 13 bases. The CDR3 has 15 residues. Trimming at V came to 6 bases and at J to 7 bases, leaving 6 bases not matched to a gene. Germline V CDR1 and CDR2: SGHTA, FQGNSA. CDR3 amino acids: CASSPTSGGANEQFF. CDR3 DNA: TGTGCCAGCAGTCCTACTAGCGGGGGGGCGAATGAGCAGTTCTTC.

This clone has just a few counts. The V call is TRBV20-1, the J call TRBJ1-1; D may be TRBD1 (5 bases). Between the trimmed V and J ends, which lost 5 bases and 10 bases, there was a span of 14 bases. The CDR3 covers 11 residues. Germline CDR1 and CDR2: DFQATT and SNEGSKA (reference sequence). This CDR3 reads CSAWAGGAAFF. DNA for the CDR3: TGCAGTGCTTGGGCCGGTGGGGCAGCTTTCTTT.